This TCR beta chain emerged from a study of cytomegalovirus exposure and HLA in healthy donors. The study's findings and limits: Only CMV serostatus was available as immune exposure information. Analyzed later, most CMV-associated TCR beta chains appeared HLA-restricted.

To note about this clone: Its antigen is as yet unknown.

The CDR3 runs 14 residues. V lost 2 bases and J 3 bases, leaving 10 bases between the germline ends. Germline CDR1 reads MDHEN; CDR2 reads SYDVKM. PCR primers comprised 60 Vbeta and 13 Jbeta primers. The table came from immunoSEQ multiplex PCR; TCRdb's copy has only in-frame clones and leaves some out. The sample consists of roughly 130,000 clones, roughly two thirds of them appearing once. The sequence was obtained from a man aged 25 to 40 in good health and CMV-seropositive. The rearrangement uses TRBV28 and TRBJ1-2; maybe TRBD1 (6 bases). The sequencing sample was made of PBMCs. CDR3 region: CASSLGDTDYGYTF. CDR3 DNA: TGTGCCAGCAGTTTAGGGGACACGGACTATGGCTACACCTTC.